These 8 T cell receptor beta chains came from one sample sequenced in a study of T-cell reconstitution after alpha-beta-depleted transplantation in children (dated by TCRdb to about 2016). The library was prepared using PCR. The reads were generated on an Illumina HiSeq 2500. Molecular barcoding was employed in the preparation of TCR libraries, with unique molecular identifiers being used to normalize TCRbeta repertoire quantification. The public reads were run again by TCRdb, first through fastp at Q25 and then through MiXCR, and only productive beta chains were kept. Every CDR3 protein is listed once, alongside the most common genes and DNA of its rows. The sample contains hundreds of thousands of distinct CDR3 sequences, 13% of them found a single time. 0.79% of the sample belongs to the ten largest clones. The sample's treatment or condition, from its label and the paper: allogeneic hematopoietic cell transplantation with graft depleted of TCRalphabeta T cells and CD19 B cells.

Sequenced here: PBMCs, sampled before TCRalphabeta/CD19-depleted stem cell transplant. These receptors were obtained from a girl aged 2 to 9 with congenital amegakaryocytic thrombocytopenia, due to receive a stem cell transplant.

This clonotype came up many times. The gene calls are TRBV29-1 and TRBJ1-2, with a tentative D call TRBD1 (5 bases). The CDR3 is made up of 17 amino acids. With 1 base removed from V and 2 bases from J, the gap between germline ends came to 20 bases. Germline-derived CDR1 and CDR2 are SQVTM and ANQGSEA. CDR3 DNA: TGCAGCGTTGAAGGGTTAAACAGGACTTCACCAAACTATGGCTACACCTTC. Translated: CSVEGLNRTSPNYGYTF.

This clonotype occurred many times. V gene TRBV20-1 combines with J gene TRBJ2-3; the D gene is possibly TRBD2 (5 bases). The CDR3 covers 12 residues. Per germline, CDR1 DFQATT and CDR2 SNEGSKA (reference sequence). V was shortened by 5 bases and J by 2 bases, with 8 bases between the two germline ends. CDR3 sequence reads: CSAPEVTDTQYF. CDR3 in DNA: TGCAGTGCTCCGGAGGTCACAGATACGCAGTATTTT.

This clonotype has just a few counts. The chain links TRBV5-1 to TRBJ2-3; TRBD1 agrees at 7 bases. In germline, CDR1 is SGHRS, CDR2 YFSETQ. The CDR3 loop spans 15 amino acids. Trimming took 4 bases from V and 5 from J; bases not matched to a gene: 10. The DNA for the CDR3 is TGCGCCAGCAGCCCGCGACAGGGTAACAGAGATACGCAGTATTTT. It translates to CASSPRQGNRDTQYF.

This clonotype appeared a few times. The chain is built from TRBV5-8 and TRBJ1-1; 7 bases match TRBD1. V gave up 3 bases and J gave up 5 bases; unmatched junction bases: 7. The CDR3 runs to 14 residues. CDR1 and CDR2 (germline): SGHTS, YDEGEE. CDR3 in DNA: TGTGCCAGCAGCTCGACAGGGAGTTGGACTGAAGCTTTCTTT. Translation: CASSSTGSWTEAFF.

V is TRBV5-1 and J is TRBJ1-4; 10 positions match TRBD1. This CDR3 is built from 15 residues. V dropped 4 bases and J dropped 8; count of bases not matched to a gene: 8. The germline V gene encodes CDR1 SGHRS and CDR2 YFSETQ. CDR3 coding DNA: TGCGCCAGCAGCCAACGGGACAGGGGTTCAGAAAAACTGTTTTTT. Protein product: CASSQRDRGSEKLFF.

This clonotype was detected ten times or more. The CDR3 nucleotides read TGTGCCAGCAGTTTCAGGGCTCAGCAGTACTTC. The encoded protein is CASSFRAQQYF. The chain links TRBV28 to TRBJ2-7; tentatively, D is TRBD1 (5 bases). The germline V and J ends were trimmed by 3 bases and 8 bases, with 8 bases remaining between them. Per the germline V gene, CDR1 is MDHEN and CDR2 is SYDVKM. The CDR3 covers 11 residues.

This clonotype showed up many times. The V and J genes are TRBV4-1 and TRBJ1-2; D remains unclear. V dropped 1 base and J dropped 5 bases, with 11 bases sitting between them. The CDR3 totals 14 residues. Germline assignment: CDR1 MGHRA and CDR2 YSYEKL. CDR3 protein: CASSQVIRNYGYTF. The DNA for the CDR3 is TGCGCCAGCAGCCAAGTAATAAGGAATTATGGCTACACCTTC.

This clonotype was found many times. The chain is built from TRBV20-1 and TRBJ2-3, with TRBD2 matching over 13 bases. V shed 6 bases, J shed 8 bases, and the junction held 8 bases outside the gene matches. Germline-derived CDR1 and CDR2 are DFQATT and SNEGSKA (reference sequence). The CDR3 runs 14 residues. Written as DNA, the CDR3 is TGCAGTGCCGGACTAGCGGGAGAGTGGGGTACGCAGTATTTT. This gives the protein CSAGLAGEWGTQYF.